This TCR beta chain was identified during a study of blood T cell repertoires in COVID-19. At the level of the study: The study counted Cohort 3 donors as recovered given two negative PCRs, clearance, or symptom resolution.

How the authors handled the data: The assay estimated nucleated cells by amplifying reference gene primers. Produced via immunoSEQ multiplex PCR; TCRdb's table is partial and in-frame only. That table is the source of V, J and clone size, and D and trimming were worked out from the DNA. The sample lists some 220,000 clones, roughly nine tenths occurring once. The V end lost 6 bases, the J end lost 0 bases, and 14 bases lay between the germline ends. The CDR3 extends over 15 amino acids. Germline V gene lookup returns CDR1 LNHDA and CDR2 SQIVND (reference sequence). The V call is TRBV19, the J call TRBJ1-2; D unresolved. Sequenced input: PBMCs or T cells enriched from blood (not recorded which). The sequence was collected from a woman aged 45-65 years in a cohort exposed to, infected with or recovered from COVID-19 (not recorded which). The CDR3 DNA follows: TGTGCCAGTAGCACGAAATCCGGTTCTAACTATGGCTACACCTTC. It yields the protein CASSTKSGSNYGYTF.